This TCR beta chain was observed in a study of cytomegalovirus exposure and HLA in healthy donors. Libraries were prepared by immunoSEQ multiplex PCR; TCRdb keeps only in-frame clonotypes and omits some of them. In the table there are 90,000 to 120,000 clones, 95% of which are singletons. On this clone: Its specificity is unknown.

Trimming took 4 bases from V and 2 from J; bases not matched to a gene: 5. CDR3 length: 14 residues. Germline values: CDR1 MNHEY, CDR2 SVGAGI. Study outcomes and limitations: TCR clusters originating in the first cohort tended to co-occur in the 120 validation repertoires, according to a later analysis. Listed as cytomegalovirus-associated were about 160 TCR beta chains. Rare TCR sequences dominated, though some public TCRs recurred in many donors.

The sample taken for sequencing was PBMCs. J is TRBJ2-7 and V is TRBV6-5; the match to TRBD1 covers 7 bases. This TCR was recovered from a woman aged 18 to 35 in good health and CMV-seronegative. DNA for the CDR3: TGTGCCAGCAGTTCCGACAGGGTTACCTACGAGCAGTACTTC. Its protein product is CASSSDRVTYEQYF.